Following are 14 T cell receptor beta chains from one sample sequenced in a study of shared T cell receptors in the human thymus. Only in-frame clones appear in the TCRdb table, and some are missing; sequencing was by immunoSEQ multiplex PCR. This sample has 550,000 to 800,000 clones, with 80% to 90% found just once. These same records also appear under a second study, on human thymus T cells.

The source material was thymocytes. These receptors originate from a girl under three years old with a congenital heart defect.

The rearrangement joins TRBV19 to TRBJ2-5; 10 bases line up with TRBD2. Unmatched junction bases numbered 6, after V lost 4 bases and J lost 4 bases. The CDR3 is made up of 15 amino acids. Germline V gives CDR1 LNHDA, CDR2 SQIVND (reference sequence). CDR3 coding DNA: TGTGCCAGTAGTAATCCCACTAGCGGGGTAGAGACCCAGTACTTC. It encodes CASSNPTSGVETQYF.

V is TRBV5-4 and J is TRBJ2-7, with TRBD2 matching 8 bases. The CDR3 is 15 amino acids. J gave up 2 bases and V 1 base, and 5 bases lay outside the gene matches. The germline V gene has CDR1 SGHNT and CDR2 YYREEE (reference sequence). CDR3 loop: CASSLWPGGPYEQYF. As DNA, the CDR3 is TGTGCCAGCAGCTTGTGGCCGGGAGGGCCCTACGAGCAGTACTTC.

In DNA form, the CDR3 reads TGTGCCAGCAGCGAGGGGACAGTTCATGGCTACACCTTC. Protein product: CASSEGTVHGYTF. The chain joins TRBV9 to TRBJ1-2; 7 bases align to TRBD1. The junction had 5 bases not matched to a gene; V was cut back by 3 bases and J by 6 bases. Germline CDR1 SGDLS, CDR2 YYNGEE. CDR3 size: 13 residues.

The chain couples TRBV28 to TRBJ1-2; possible D gene TRBD1, 5 bases. This CDR3 has 14 residues. Between the trimmed V and J ends, which lost 3 bases and 5 bases, there was a span of 13 bases. Germline V CDR1 and CDR2: MDHEN, SYDVKM. CDR3: CASSLIGTVYGYTF. The CDR3 DNA reads as TGTGCCAGCAGTTTGATAGGGACTGTTTATGGCTACACCTTC.

The chain has TRBV6-5 and TRBJ2-2, with D possibly being TRBD2 (7 bases). Between the trimmed V and J ends, which lost 7 bases and 9 bases, there was a span of 12 bases. CDR3 length equals 12 residues. CDR1 and CDR2 from the germline V gene are MNHEY and SVGAGI. The CDR3 bases are TGTGCCAGCATAGGGGGGGGTAGGGAGCTGTTTTTT. Protein product: CASIGGGRELFF.

This chain joins TRBV5-6 and TRBJ2-1; 7 bases align to TRBD1. The V gene's germline CDR1 is SGHDT and CDR2 YYEEEE. The trim removed 5 bases at V and 2 bases at J, leaving 10 bases unmatched. This CDR3 region has 16 residues. CDR3 amino acids: CASRPRTGVTYNEQFF. The CDR3, as DNA: TGTGCCAGCAGACCCCGGACAGGTGTGACCTACAATGAGCAGTTCTTC. Using reference TRBV5-6 and TRBJ2-1 for the parts outside the CDR3, the full variable domain is DAGVTQSPTHLIKTRGQQVTLRCSPKSGHDTVSWYQQALGQGPQFIFQYYEEEERQRGNFPDRFSGHQFPNYSSELNVNALLLGDSALYLCASRPRTGVTYNEQFFGPGTRLTVL.

This clone has only a few counts. The chain joins TRBV29-1 to TRBJ2-3; D call uncertain. The CDR3 extends over 12 amino acids. The germline V gene encodes CDR1 SQVTM and CDR2 ANQGSEA. Trimming removed 3 bases at V and 4 bases at J, with 8 bases between. CDR3: CSVDCESDTQYF. The CDR3, as DNA: TGCAGCGTTGATTGCGAGTCAGATACGCAGTATTTT.

J is TRBJ1-1 and V is TRBV27; 8 bases are a match to TRBD1. V lost 5 bases to trimming and J lost 11 bases; unmatched junction nucleotides: 25. Germline-derived CDR1 and CDR2 are MNHEY and SMNVEV (reference sequence). The CDR3 totals 18 residues. For the CDR3, the DNA is TGTGCCAGCAGTAGAAGAACCCCCGGGCGGGACAGGCCTTCTCGGGCTTTCTTT. It codes for CASSRRTPGRDRPSRAFF.

The chain has TRBV15 and TRBJ2-7; the match to TRBD1 covers 9 bases. The CDR3 runs 14 residues. In germline, CDR1 is LNHNV, CDR2 YYDKDF (reference sequence). Losses at the gene ends were 4 bases for V and 6 bases for J; bases not matched to a gene: 7. CDR3 DNA: TGTGCCACCAGCACGGGACAGGGTATCTTCGAGCAGTACTTC. Amino acids: CATSTGQGIFEQYF.

This clone was picked up a small number of times. This chain joins TRBV4-3 and TRBJ2-5; 7 positions agree with TRBD1. There are 16 residues in the CDR3. Losses at the gene ends were 0 bases for V and 2 bases for J; bases not matched to a gene: 6. Germline loops: CDR1 LGHNA, CDR2 YSLEER. CDR3 region: CASSQDWDSFQETQYF. Written as DNA, the CDR3 is TGCGCCAGCAGCCAAGACTGGGACAGTTTTCAAGAGACCCAGTACTTC.

The chain links TRBV11-2 to TRBJ2-7, with D perhaps TRBD2 (7 bases). CDR1 is SGHAT, CDR2 FQNNGV, per germline. V dropped 1 base and J dropped 2 bases, with 18 bases sitting between them. The CDR3 covers 17 residues. The DNA for the CDR3 is TGTGCCAGCAGCTTAGTAGGTCCGGGGGGCATGACCTACGAGCAGTACTTC. This encodes CASSLVGPGGMTYEQYF.

The chain couples TRBV27 to TRBJ1-2; D is ambiguous. This CDR3 has 15 amino acids. Germline CDR1 MNHEY, CDR2 SMNVEV (reference sequence). V lost 4 bases, J lost 1 base, and 13 bases lay in between. In DNA, the CDR3 is TGTGCCAGCAGTTCCGCCAGAGGGAATAACTATGGCTACACCTTC. Protein sequence: CASSSARGNNYGYTF.

The chain couples TRBV6-1 to TRBJ1-3; 7 bases are shared with TRBD1. J was trimmed by 4 bases and V by 2 bases; bases with no gene match: 8. Germline CDR1 reads MNHNS; CDR2 reads SASEGT. The CDR3 loop spans 16 amino acids. CDR3 nucleotide sequence: TGTGCCAGCAGTGAAAAGGGACAGTCTCGGGGAAACACCATATATTTT. It translates to CASSEKGQSRGNTIYF.

The J gene is TRBJ2-3, the V gene TRBV7-9; maybe TRBD1 (5 bases). CDR3 length equals 14 residues. The V gene's germline CDR1 is SEHNR and CDR2 FQNEAQ (reference sequence). Trimming removed 1 base at V and 6 bases at J, with 11 bases between. The DNA for the CDR3 is TGTGCCAGCAGCTTAGTCAGGGCATTGGATACGCAGTATTTT. It specifies CASSLVRALDTQYF.